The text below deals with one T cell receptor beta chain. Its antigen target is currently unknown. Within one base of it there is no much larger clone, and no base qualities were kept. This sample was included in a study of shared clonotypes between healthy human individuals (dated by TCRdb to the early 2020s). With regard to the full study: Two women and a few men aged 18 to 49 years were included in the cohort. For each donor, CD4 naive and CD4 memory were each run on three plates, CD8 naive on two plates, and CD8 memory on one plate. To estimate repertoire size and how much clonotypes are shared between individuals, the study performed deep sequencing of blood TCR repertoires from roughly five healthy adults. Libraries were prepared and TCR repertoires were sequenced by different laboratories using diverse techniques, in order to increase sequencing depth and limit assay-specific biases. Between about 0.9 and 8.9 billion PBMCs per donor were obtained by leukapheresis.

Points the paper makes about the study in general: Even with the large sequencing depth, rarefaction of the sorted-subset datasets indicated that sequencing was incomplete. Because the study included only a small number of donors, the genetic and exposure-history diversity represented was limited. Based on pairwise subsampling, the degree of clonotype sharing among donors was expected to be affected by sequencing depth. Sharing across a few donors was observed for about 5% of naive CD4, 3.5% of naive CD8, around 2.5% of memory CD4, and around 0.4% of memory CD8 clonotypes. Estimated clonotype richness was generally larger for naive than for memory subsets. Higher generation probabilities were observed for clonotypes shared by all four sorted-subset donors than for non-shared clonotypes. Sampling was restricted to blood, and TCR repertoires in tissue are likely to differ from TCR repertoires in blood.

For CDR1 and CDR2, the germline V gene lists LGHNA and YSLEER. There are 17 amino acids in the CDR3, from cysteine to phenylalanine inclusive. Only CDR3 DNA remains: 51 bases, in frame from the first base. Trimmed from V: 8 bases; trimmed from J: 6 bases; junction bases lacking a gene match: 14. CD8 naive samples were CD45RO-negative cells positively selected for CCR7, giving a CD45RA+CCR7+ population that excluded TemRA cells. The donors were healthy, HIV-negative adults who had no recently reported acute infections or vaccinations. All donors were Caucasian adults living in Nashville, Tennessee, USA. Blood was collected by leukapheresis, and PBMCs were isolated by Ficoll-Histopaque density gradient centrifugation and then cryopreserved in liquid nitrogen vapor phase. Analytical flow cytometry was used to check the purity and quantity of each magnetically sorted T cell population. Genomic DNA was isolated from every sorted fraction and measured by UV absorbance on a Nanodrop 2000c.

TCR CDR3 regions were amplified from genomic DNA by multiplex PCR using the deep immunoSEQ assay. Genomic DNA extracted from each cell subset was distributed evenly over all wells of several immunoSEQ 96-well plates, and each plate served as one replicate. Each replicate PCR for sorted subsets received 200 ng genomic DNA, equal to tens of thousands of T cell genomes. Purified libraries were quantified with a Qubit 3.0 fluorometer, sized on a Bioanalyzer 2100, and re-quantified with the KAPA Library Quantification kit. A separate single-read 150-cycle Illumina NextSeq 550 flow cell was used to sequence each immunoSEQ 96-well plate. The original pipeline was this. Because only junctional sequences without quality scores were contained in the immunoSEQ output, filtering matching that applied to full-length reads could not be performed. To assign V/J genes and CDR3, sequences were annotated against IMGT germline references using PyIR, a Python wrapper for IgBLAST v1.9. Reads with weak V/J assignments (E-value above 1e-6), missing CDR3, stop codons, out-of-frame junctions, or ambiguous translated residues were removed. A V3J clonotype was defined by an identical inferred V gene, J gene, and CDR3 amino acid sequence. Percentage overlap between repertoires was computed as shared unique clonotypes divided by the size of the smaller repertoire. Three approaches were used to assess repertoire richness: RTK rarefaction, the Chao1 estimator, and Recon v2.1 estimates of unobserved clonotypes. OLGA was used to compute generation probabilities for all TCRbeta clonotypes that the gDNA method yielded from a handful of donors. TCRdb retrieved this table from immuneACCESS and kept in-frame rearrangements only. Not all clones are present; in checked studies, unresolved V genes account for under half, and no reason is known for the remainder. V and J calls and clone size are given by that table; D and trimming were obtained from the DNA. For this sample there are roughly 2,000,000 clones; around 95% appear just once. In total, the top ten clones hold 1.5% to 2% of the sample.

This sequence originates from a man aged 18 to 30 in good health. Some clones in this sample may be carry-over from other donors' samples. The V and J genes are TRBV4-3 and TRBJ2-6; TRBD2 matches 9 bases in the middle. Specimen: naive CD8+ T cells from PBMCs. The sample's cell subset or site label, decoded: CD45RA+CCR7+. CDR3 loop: CASGQGASGTKANVLTF. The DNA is TGCGCCAGCGGACAAGGGGCTAGCGGGACTAAGGCCAACGTCCTGACTTTC.